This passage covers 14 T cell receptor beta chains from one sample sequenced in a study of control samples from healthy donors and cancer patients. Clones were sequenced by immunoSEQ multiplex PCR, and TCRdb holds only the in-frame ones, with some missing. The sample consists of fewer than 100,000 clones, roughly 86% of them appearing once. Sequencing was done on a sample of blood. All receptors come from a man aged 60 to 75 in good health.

CDR3 in amino acids: CASSIGGATDTQYF. Here the CDR3 DNA reads TGTGCCAGTAGTATAGGAGGAGCCACAGATACGCAGTATTTT. The chain joins TRBV19 to TRBJ2-3; D remains unclear. With 1 base removed from V and 2 bases from J, the gap between germline ends came to 7 bases. This CDR3 comprises 14 residues. Germline V gene data show CDR1 as LNHDA and CDR2 as SQIVND (reference sequence).

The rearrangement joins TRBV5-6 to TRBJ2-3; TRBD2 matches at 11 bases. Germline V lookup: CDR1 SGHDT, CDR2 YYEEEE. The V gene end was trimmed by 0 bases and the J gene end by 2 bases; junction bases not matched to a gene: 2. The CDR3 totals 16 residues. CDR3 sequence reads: CASSLGLAGITDTQYF. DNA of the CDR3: TGTGCCAGCAGCTTGGGACTAGCGGGGATCACAGATACGCAGTATTTT.

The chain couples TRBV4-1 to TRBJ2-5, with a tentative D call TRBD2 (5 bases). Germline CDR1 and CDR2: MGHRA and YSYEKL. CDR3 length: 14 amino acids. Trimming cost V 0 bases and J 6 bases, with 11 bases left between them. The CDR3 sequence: CASSQDSVGKTQYF. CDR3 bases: TGCGCCAGCAGCCAAGATAGCGTCGGAAAGACCCAGTACTTC.

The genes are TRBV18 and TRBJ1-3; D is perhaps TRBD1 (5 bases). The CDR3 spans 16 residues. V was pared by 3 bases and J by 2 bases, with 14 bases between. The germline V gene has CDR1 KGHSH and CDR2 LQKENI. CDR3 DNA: TGTGCCAGCTCACCGCCCTTGGGACCGACTGGAAACACCATATATTTT. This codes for CASSPPLGPTGNTIYF.

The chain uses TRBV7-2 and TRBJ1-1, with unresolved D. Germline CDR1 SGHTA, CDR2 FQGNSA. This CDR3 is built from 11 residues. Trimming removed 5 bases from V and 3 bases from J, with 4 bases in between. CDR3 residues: CASSPYTEAFF. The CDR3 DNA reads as TGTGCCAGCAGCCCGTACACTGAAGCTTTCTTT. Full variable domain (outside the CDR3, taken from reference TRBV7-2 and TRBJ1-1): GAGVSQSPSNKVTEKGKDVELRCDPISGHTALYWYRQSLGQGLEFLIYFQGNSAPDKSGLPSDRFSAERTGGSVSTLTIQRTQQEDSAVYLCASSPYTEAFFGQGTRLTVV.

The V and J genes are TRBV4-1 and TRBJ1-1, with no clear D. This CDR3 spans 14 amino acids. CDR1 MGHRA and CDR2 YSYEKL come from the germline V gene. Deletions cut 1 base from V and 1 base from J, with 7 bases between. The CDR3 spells CASSQVWENTEAFF. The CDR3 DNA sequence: TGCGCCAGCAGCCAAGTTTGGGAGAACACTGAAGCTTTCTTT.

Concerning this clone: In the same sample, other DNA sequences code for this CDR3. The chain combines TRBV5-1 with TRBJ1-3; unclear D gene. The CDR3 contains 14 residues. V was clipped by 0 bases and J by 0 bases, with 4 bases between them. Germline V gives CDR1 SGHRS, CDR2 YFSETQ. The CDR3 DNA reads TGCGCCAGCAGCTTGGGTGTCTCTGGAAACACCATATATTTT. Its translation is CASSLGVSGNTIYF.

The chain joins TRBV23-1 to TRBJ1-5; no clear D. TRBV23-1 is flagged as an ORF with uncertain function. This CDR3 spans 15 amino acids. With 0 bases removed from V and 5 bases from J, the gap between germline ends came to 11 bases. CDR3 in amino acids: CASSQSTEPHQPQHF. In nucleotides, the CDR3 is TGCGCCAGCAGTCAATCTACAGAGCCTCATCAGCCCCAGCATTTT.

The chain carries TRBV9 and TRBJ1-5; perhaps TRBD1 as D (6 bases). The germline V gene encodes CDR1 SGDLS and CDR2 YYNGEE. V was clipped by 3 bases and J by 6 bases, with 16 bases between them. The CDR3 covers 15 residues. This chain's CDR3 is CASSASQGGGQPQHF. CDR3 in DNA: TGTGCCAGCAGCGCCTCACAGGGCGGAGGTCAGCCCCAGCATTTT.

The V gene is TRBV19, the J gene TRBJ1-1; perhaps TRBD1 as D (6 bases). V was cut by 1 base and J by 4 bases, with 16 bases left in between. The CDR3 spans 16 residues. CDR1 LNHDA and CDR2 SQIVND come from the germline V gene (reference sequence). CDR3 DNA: TGTGCCAGTAGTATAGCCGGGGGGCGCGGGATCACTGAAGCTTTCTTT. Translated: CASSIAGGRGITEAFF.

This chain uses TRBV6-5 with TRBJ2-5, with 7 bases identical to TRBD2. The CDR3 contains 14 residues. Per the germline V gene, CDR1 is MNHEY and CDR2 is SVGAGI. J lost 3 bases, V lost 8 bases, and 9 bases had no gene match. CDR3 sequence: CASGVGGTKETQYF. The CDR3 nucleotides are TGTGCCAGCGGAGTAGGTGGGACTAAAGAGACCCAGTACTTC.

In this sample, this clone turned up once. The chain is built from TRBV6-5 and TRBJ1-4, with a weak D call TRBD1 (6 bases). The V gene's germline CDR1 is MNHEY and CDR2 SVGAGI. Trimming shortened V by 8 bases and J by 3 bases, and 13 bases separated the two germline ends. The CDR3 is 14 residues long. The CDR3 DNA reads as TGTGCCAGCGGAACAGGGAGTGCTAATGAAAAACTGTTTTTT. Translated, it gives CASGTGSANEKLFF.

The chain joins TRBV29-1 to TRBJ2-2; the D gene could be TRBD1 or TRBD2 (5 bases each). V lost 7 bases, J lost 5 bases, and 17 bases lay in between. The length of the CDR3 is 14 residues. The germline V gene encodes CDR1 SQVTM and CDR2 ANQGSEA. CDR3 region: CSGGRRGETGELFF. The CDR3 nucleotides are TGCAGCGGTGGGAGAAGAGGGGAGACCGGGGAGCTGTTTTTT.

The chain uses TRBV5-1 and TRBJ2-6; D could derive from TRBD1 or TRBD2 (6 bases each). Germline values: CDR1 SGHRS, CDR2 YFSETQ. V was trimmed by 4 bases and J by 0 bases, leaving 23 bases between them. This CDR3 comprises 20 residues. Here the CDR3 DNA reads TGCGCCAGCAGCGGAGGGGGTCGTCCGTACGACACCTCTGGGGCCAACGTCCTGACTTTC. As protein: CASSGGGRPYDTSGANVLTF.